The present entry profiles one TCR beta chain with its context. As yet, its antigen is unknown. This entry is derived from a study of Ad26.COV2.S vaccination and SARS-CoV-2 variants. Study findings and constraints: Considerable breadth of spike-specific CD8+ and CD4+ T cell responses has reportedly been documented following vaccination.

Treatment indicated: around 19 received Ad26.COV2.S at low or high dose, single or two shots; several received placebo; per-sample allocation not given. Samples came from day 63 after the first vaccine or placebo injection. Sequencing was performed with immunoSEQ multiplex PCR; in TCRdb, only in-frame clones are kept and a portion is missing. There are 350,000 to 450,000 clones in the sample; 80% to 90% occur only once, and 3.3% lies in the top ten. Source: peripheral blood, taken in a trial of Ad26.COV2.S vaccine versus placebo. The origin of this receptor is a person aged 18-60 years who received the Ad26.COV2.S COVID-19 vaccine or a placebo.

As DNA, the CDR3 is TGTGCCTGGAGTGCGTTGGACAGCGCATATAGCAATCAGCCCCAGCATTTT. This translates into CAWSALDSAYSNQPQHF. The chain couples TRBV30 to TRBJ1-5; weak D call: TRBD1 (6 bases). Per the germline V gene, CDR1 is GTSNPN and CDR2 is SVGIG (reference sequence). With 1 base removed from V and 0 bases from J, the gap between germline ends came to 16 bases. This CDR3 is 17 amino acids long. The complete variable domain, with remaining parts taken from reference TRBV30 and TRBJ1-5, reads SQTIHQWPATLVQPVGSPLSLECTVEGTSNPNLYWYRQAAGRGLQLLFYSVGIGQISSEVPQNLSASRPQDRQFILSSKKLLLSDSGFYLCAWSALDSAYSNQPQHFGDGTRLSIL.